The 28 T cell receptor beta chains below come from one sample, sequenced in a study of vaccination and CD4 T cells after COVID-19. The time point was: late sampling 161 to 241 days after vaccination in a few convalescent patients. TCRdb reprocessed the PCR reads with MiXCR, giving one entry per CDR3 protein. Among some 27,000 distinct CDR3 sequences listed, roughly 51% were seen once. Sequenced here: CD4+ T cells from blood, sampled about 7 months after SARS-CoV-2 vaccination. Every receptor here comes from a human donor who had recovered from COVID-19.

The genes are TRBV6-1 and TRBJ2-6; 10 nucleotides align to TRBD1. This CDR3 is built from 17 residues. Germline CDR1 MNHNS, CDR2 SASEGT. V lost 6 bases to trimming and J lost 2 bases; unmatched junction nucleotides: 7. The CDR3 region is CASSPRDRGTGANVLTF. The CDR3 nucleotides read TGTGCCAGCAGCCCTCGGGACAGGGGAACTGGGGCCAACGTCCTGACTTTC.

This clonotype has just one count. The J gene is TRBJ1-5, the V gene TRBV7-8; 7 bases line up with TRBD1. The CDR3 is 14 residues long. Trimming at V came to 7 bases and at J to 4 bases, leaving 7 bases not matched to a gene. The germline gives CDR1 SGHVS, CDR2 FQNEAQ. The CDR3 loop is CASTRDSENQPQHF. CDR3 DNA sequence: TGTGCCAGCACTCGGGACAGTGAGAATCAGCCCCAGCATTTT. Combining the CDR3 with reference TRBV7-8 and TRBJ1-5 gives the whole variable domain GAGVSQSPRYKVAKRGQDVALRCDPISGHVSLFWYQQALGQGPEFLTYFQNEAQLDKSGLPSDRFFAERPEGSVSTLKIQRTQQEDSAVYLCASTRDSENQPQHFGDGTRLSIL.

The chain is built from TRBV11-2 and TRBJ2-7; tentatively, D is TRBD1 or TRBD2 (5 bases each). This CDR3 has 12 amino acids. Germline-derived CDR1 and CDR2 are SGHAT and FQNNGV. Trimming took off 6 bases at V and 6 bases at J, with 12 bases between the two ends. The CDR3 DNA reads TGTGCCAGCAGTCAACAGGCGGGCGAGCAGTACTTC. It translates to CASSQQAGEQYF.

This chain's CDR3 is CSARAGAGEPTYNEQFF. As DNA, the CDR3 is TGCAGTGCTAGAGCCGGGGCGGGGGAGCCGACCTACAATGAGCAGTTCTTC. This chain joins TRBV20-1 and TRBJ2-1; 7 positions match TRBD2. V shed 1 base and J 2 bases; nucleotides not matched to a gene: 11. The germline V gene has CDR1 DFQATT and CDR2 SNEGSKA (reference sequence). CDR3 length: 17 amino acids.

The chain uses TRBV9 and TRBJ2-5; D call uncertain. The V gene's germline CDR1 is SGDLS and CDR2 YYNGEE. The CDR3 loop spans 14 amino acids. Deletions cut 3 bases from V and 3 bases from J, with 12 bases between. The CDR3 region is CASSDPGAEETQYF. The CDR3 DNA reads as TGTGCCAGCAGCGATCCGGGTGCGGAAGAGACCCAGTACTTC.

The V call is TRBV10-1, the J call TRBJ2-3; no clear D. V shed 3 bases and J shed 1 base, with 11 bases lying between them. This CDR3 comprises 15 residues. Germline CDR1 is WNHNN and CDR2 is SYGVQD (reference sequence). The CDR3 nucleotides read TGCGCCAGCAGTGATCCTGGCCCCGGCACAGATACGCAGTATTTT. It codes for CASSDPGPGTDTQYF.

The chain combines TRBV7-9 with TRBJ2-1, with D maybe TRBD2 (6 bases). Germline assignment: CDR1 SEHNR and CDR2 FQNEAQ (reference sequence). V lost 5 bases and J lost 4, with 15 bases in between. This CDR3 has 15 residues. The CDR3 nucleotides are TGTGCCAGCAGCGGGAGGCAGCTCAGTTACAATGAGCAGTTCTTC. Protein product: CASSGRQLSYNEQFF.

The rearrangement links TRBV6-1 to TRBJ1-6, with 11 bases identical to TRBD1. Germline loops: CDR1 MNHNS, CDR2 SASEGT. Trimming at V came to 4 bases and at J to 0 bases, leaving 2 bases not matched to a gene. The CDR3 totals 17 residues. The CDR3 DNA reads TGTGCCAGCAGTGGGGGACAGGGGGGCTCCTATAATTCACCCCTCCACTTT. Translating it yields CASSGGQGGSYNSPLHF.

This clonotype came up a few times. V is TRBV7-3 and J is TRBJ1-2, with a weak D call TRBD1 (5 bases). There are 15 residues in the CDR3. V was pared by 3 bases and J by 4 bases, with 15 bases between. The V gene's germline CDR1 is SGHTA and CDR2 FQGTGA. The CDR3 here is CASSFFTGPGYGYTF. CDR3 nucleotides: TGTGCCAGCAGCTTTTTCACAGGTCCGGGCTATGGCTACACCTTC.

The chain is built from TRBV20-1 and TRBJ2-3; no firm D call. The V end lost 6 bases, the J end lost 2 bases, and 12 bases lay between the germline ends. The length of the CDR3 is 13 residues. Germline loops: CDR1 DFQATT, CDR2 SNEGSKA (reference sequence). The CDR3 DNA is TGCAGTGCAGCCCCCGGCTCCACAGATACGCAGTATTTT. This sequence encodes CSAAPGSTDTQYF.

This clonotype was recorded a few times. J is TRBJ2-6 and V is TRBV20-1; 8 nucleotides line up with TRBD2. From germline, CDR1 is DFQATT and CDR2 SNEGSKA (reference sequence). The trim removed 1 base at V and 0 bases at J, leaving 14 bases unmatched. The CDR3 consists of 20 residues. CDR3 in amino acids: CSARGDLSASGRSGANVLTF. DNA for the CDR3: TGCAGTGCTAGAGGAGACCTTTCGGCTAGCGGGCGCTCTGGGGCCAACGTCCTGACTTTC.

J is TRBJ1-1 and V is TRBV7-3; unclear D gene. V was trimmed by 5 bases and J by 1 base, leaving 8 bases between them. This CDR3 has 13 amino acids. CDR1 and CDR2 from the germline V gene are SGHTA and FQGTGA. CDR3 amino acids: CASSPDSNTEAFF. DNA of the CDR3: TGTGCCAGCAGCCCGGACTCGAACACTGAAGCTTTCTTT.

The rearrangement links TRBV7-9 to TRBJ2-2; D not certain. In germline, CDR1 is SEHNR, CDR2 FQNEAQ (reference sequence). V lost 6 bases and J lost 0, with 8 bases in between. This CDR3 comprises 14 residues. CDR3: CASSSESNTGELFF. DNA for the CDR3: TGTGCCAGCAGTTCGGAGTCGAACACCGGGGAGCTGTTTTTT.

The V gene is TRBV7-2, the J gene TRBJ2-7; TRBD2 is a possible D gene (6 bases). The V end was cut by 5 bases, the J end by 3 bases, with 14 bases between. The CDR3 length is 14 residues. Germline-derived CDR1 and CDR2 are SGHTA and FQGNSA. The CDR3 reads CASSRTGVDYEQYF. The CDR3 DNA reads TGTGCCAGCAGCCGGACGGGGGTGGACTACGAGCAGTACTTC.

The chain is built from TRBV20-1 and TRBJ1-5; D is possibly TRBD1 (6 bases). The germline V gene has CDR1 DFQATT and CDR2 SNEGSKA (reference sequence). Trimming removed 3 bases at V and 3 bases at J, with 12 bases between. The CDR3 is 14 amino acids. CDR3 nucleotide sequence: TGCAGTGCTAGCAGGGACAATTCCAATCAGCCCCAGCATTTT. This gives the protein CSASRDNSNQPQHF.

The CDR3 DNA sequence: TGTGCCATCAATCCAAGTACGGGACTCAACCCCTACGAGCAGTACTTC. Protein sequence: CAINPSTGLNPYEQYF. V usage is TRBV10-3 and J usage is TRBJ2-7; tentative D call: TRBD2 (6 bases). Germline V CDR1 and CDR2: ENHRY, SYGVKD. V was clipped by 7 bases and J by 2 bases, with 21 bases between them. The CDR3 contains 16 residues.

V usage is TRBV7-6 and J usage is TRBJ2-2; 8 nucleotides align to TRBD1. The CDR3 is 16 amino acids. Germline assignment: CDR1 SGHVS and CDR2 FNYEAQ. V lost 5 bases, J lost 1 base, and 6 bases stayed unmatched. The CDR3 region is CASSPGQVKNTGELFF. The CDR3 DNA follows: TGTGCCAGCAGCCCGGGACAGGTCAAGAACACCGGGGAGCTGTTTTTT.

The chain combines TRBV7-3 with TRBJ1-6, with D tentatively TRBD1 (5 bases). The germline gives CDR1 SGHTA, CDR2 FQGTGA. V was shortened by 2 bases and J by 5 bases, with 7 bases between the two germline ends. The CDR3 loop spans 14 amino acids. The CDR3 sequence: CASSLQGDNSPLHF. CDR3 sequence (DNA): TGTGCCAGCAGCTTACAGGGCGATAATTCACCCCTCCACTTT.

J is TRBJ2-7 and V is TRBV10-3; the D gene is possibly TRBD1 (5 bases). This CDR3 has 14 amino acids. CDR1 is ENHRY and CDR2 is SYGVKD in the germline V gene. With 3 bases removed from V and 2 bases from J, the gap between germline ends came to 11 bases. The CDR3 DNA reads as TGTGCCATCAGTGACAGGGAACTTGCCTACGAGCAGTACTTC. Translating gives CAISDRELAYEQYF.

A few counts support this clonotype. J is TRBJ1-2 and V is TRBV7-9; 7 nucleotides match TRBD1. The CDR3 extends over 17 amino acids. The germline V gene encodes CDR1 SEHNR and CDR2 FQNEAQ (reference sequence). V shed 6 bases and J 0 bases; nucleotides not matched to a gene: 13. The CDR3 region is CASRPRTGVSANYGYTF. CDR3 DNA: TGTGCCAGCAGGCCGAGGACAGGTGTTTCAGCTAACTATGGCTACACCTTC. Full variable domain (remainder filled in from reference TRBV7-9 and TRBJ1-2): DTGVSQNPRHKITKRGQNVTFRCDPISEHNRLYWYRQTLGQGPEFLTYFQNEAQLEKSRLLSDRFSAERPKGSFSTLEIQRTEQGDSAMYLCASRPRTGVSANYGYTFGSGTRLTVV.

This clonotype has more than one count but fewer than ten. This CDR3 reads CASSPRGQSANYGYTF. The CDR3 nucleotides are TGTGCCAGCAGCCCGAGGGGACAGTCAGCTAACTATGGCTACACCTTC. The chain carries TRBV7-9 and TRBJ1-2; 7 positions agree with TRBD1. There are 16 residues in the CDR3. Germline values: CDR1 SEHNR, CDR2 FQNEAQ (reference sequence). V gave up 5 bases and J gave up 0 bases; unmatched junction bases: 9.

A few counts support this clonotype. V usage is TRBV7-9 and J usage is TRBJ1-2; D unresolved. The V end was cut by 5 bases, the J end by 0 bases, with 7 bases between. The CDR3 spans 13 residues. Germline CDR1 reads SEHNR; CDR2 reads FQNEAQ (reference sequence). The chain's CDR3 is CASSRGANYGYTF. DNA of the CDR3: TGTGCCAGCAGCCGCGGTGCTAACTATGGCTACACCTTC.

The V and J genes are TRBV27 and TRBJ2-7; 14 bases fit TRBD2. With V trimmed by 9 bases and J by 6 bases, 7 bases remained unmatched. Germline V gene data show CDR1 as MNHEY and CDR2 as SMNVEV (reference sequence). The CDR3 has 14 residues. In nucleotides, the CDR3 is TGTGCCAGTCGACTAGCGGGGGGGTATGTCGAGCAGTACTTC. Translation gives CASRLAGGYVEQYF.

The CDR3 here is CSARGGGISGIWIADTQYF. The CDR3 DNA follows: TGCAGTGCTAGAGGGGGCGGGATTAGCGGGATATGGATCGCAGATACGCAGTATTTT. This chain connects TRBV20-1 to TRBJ2-3, with 8 positions matching TRBD2. CDR1 is DFQATT, CDR2 SNEGSKA, per germline (reference sequence). This CDR3 spans 19 amino acids. J was trimmed by 4 bases and V by 1 base; bases with no gene match: 19.

In its sample, this clonotype was seen a few times. The CDR3 bases are TGCAGTGCTAGAGAGCCCCCAAGGGTCGGGACTAGCGGGAGGGTGATGACAGATACGCAGTATTTT. Translation: CSAREPPRVGTSGRVMTDTQYF. This chain connects TRBV20-1 to TRBJ2-3; the match to TRBD2 covers 16 bases. The CDR3 is 22 residues long. Losses at the gene ends were 0 bases for V and 3 bases for J; bases not matched to a gene: 18. Germline CDR1 DFQATT, CDR2 SNEGSKA (reference sequence).

The rearrangement uses TRBV6-2 or TRBV6-3 and TRBJ2-1, with no clear D. The germline V gene encodes CDR1 MNHEY and CDR2 SVGEGT. Trimming took off 6 bases at V and 4 bases at J, with 10 bases between the two ends. CDR3 size: 13 residues. The CDR3 loop reads CASSPNLYNEQFF. CDR3 coding DNA: TGTGCCAGCAGCCCCAACCTGTACAATGAGCAGTTCTTC.

V and J are TRBV27 and TRBJ2-7, with 11 bases lining up with TRBD2. V trimming: 6 bases; J trimming: 3 bases; junction bases outside the gene matches: 7. The CDR3 spans 15 residues. Germline V CDR1 and CDR2: MNHEY, SMNVEV (reference sequence). The DNA for the CDR3 is TGTGCCAGCAGGAGACCAGGGACTAGCGGCTACGAGCAGTACTTC. It encodes CASRRPGTSGYEQYF.

The rearrangement joins TRBV7-8 to TRBJ2-7, with 9 nucleotides matching TRBD2. J was trimmed by 4 bases and V by 4 bases; bases with no gene match: 11. In germline, CDR1 is SGHVS, CDR2 FQNEAQ. This CDR3 comprises 16 residues. The CDR3 region has the DNA TGTGCCAGCAGCTCCCTCGTGGATAGCGGGAGATACGAGCAGTACTTC. The encoded protein is CASSSLVDSGRYEQYF.